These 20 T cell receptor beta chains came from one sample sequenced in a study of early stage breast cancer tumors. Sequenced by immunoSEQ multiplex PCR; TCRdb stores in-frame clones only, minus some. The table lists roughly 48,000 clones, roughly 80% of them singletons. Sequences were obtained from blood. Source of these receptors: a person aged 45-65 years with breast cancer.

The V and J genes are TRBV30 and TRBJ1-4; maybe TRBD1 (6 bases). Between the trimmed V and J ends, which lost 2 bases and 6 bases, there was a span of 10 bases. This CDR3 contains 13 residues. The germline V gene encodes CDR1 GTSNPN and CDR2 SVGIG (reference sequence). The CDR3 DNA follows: TGTGCCTGGAGTAGGGGGGCTCATGAAAAACTGTTTTTT. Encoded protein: CAWSRGAHEKLFF.

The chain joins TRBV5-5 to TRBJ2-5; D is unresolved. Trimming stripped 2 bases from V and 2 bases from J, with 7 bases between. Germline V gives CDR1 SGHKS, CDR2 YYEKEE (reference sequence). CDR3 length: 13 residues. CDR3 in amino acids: CASSFQEQETQYF. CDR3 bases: TGTGCCAGCAGCTTCCAGGAGCAAGAGACCCAGTACTTC.

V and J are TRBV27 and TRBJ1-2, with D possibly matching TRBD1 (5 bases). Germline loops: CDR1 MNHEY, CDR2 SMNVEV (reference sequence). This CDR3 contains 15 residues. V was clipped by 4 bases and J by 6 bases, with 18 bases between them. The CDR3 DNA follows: TGTGCCAGCAGTTCGACACCCGGGACCGAAAATGGCTACACCTTC. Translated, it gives CASSSTPGTENGYTF.

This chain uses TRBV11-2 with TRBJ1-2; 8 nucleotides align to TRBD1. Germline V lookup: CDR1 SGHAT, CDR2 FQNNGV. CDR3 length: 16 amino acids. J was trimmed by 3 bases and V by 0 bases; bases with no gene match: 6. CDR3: CASSLETGGFDYGYTF. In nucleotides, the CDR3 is TGTGCCAGCAGCTTAGAAACAGGGGGTTTTGACTATGGCTACACCTTC.

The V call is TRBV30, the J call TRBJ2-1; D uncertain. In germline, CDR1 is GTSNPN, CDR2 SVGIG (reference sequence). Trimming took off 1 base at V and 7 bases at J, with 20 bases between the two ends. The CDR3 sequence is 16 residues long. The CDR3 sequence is CAWSGRLASGLNEQFF. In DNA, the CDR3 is TGTGCCTGGAGTGGCCGGCTCGCCTCGGGCTTGAATGAGCAGTTCTTC.

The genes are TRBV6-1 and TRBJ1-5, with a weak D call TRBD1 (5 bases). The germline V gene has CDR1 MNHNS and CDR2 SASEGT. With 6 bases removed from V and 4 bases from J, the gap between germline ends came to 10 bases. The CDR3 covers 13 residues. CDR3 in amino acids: CASSGGVNQPQHF. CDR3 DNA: TGTGCCAGCAGCGGAGGGGTAAATCAGCCCCAGCATTTT.

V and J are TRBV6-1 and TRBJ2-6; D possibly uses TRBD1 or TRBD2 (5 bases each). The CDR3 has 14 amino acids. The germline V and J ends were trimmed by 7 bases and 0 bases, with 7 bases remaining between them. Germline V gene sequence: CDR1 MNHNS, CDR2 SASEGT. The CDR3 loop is CASMGVSGANVLTF. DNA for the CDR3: TGTGCCAGCATGGGGGTCTCTGGGGCCAACGTCCTGACTTTC.

CDR3 residues: CASSPEGRTGRINEQFF. The CDR3 nucleotides read TGCGCCAGCAGCCCCGAAGGAAGGACAGGGAGAATCAATGAGCAGTTCTTC. V is TRBV4-1 and J is TRBJ2-1; 8 bases map to TRBD1. The ends lost 4 bases at V and 6 bases at J; junction bases unmatched: 14. Germline lookup yields CDR1 MGHRA and CDR2 YSYEKL. The CDR3 contains 17 residues.

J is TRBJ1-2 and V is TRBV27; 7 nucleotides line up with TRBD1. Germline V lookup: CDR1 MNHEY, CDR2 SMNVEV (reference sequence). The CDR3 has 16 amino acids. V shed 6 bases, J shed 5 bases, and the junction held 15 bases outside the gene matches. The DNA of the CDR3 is TGTGCCAGCAGAGGAACGGGCCTAGGGGGCGTTTATGGCTACACCTTC. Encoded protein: CASRGTGLGGVYGYTF.

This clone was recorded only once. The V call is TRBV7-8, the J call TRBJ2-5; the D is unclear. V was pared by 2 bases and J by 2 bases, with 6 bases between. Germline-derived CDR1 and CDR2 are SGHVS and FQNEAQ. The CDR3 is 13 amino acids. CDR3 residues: CASSLRPQETQYF. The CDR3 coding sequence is TGTGCCAGCAGCTTACGCCCGCAAGAGACCCAGTACTTC.

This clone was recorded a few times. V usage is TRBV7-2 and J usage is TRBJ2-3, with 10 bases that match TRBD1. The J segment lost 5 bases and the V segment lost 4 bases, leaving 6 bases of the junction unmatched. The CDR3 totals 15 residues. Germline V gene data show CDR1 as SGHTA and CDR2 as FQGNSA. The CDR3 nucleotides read TGTGCCAGCAGCTCGTCCGGGACAGGGGTAGATACGCAGTATTTT. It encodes CASSSSGTGVDTQYF. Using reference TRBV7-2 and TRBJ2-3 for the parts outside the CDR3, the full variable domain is GAGVSQSPSNKVTEKGKDVELRCDPISGHTALYWYRQSLGQGLEFLIYFQGNSAPDKSGLPSDRFSAERTGGSVSTLTIQRTQQEDSAVYLCASSSSGTGVDTQYFGPGTRLTVL.

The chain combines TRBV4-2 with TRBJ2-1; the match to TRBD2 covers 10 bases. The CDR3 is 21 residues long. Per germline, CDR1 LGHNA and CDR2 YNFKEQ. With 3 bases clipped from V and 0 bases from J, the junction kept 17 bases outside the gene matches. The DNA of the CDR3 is TGTGCCAGCAGCCAGGGGTGGGTTCTGGGAGCGGGAGGGAGCTCCTACAATGAGCAGTTCTTC. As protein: CASSQGWVLGAGGSSYNEQFF.

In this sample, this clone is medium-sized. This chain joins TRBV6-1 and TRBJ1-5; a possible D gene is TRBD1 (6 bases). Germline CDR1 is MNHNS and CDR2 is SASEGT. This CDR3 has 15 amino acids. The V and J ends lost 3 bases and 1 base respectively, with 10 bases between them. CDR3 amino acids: CASSEDTGSNQPQHF. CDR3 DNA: TGTGCCAGCAGTGAGGACACAGGGAGCAATCAGCCCCAGCATTTT.

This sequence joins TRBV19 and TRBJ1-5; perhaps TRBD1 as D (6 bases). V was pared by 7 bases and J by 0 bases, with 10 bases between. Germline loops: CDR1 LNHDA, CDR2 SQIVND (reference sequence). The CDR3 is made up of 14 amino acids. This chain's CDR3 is CASKTGNSNQPQHF. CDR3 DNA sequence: TGTGCCAGTAAGACAGGAAATAGCAATCAGCCCCAGCATTTT.

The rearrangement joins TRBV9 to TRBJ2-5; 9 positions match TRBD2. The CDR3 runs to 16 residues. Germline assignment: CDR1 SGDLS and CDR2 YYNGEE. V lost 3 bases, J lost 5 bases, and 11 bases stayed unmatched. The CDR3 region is CASSDRAGGPSETQYF. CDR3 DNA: TGTGCCAGCAGCGATAGGGCGGGGGGGCCGTCGGAGACCCAGTACTTC.

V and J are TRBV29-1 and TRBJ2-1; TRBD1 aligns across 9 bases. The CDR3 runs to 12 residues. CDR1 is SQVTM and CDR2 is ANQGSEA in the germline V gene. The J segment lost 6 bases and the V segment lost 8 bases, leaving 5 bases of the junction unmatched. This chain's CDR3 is CSSTGGSNEQFF. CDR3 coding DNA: TGCAGCTCGACAGGGGGGTCCAATGAGCAGTTCTTC.

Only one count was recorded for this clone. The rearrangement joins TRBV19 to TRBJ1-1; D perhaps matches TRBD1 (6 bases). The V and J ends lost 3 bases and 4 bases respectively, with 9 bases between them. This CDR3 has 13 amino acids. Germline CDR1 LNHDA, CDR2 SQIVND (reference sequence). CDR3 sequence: CASSIQGGTEAFF. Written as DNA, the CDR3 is TGTGCCAGTAGTATTCAAGGGGGCACTGAAGCTTTCTTT.

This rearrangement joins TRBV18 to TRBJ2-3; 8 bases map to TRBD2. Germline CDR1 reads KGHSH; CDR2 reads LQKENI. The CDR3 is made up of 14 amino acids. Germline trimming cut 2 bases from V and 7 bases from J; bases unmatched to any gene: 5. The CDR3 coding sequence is TGTGCCAGCTCACCAGATAGCGGGATAAATACGCAGTATTTT. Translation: CASSPDSGINTQYF.

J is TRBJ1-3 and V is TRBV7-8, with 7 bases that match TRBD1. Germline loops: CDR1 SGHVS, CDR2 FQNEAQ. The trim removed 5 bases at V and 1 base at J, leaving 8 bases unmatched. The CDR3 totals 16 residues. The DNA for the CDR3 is TGTGCCAGCAGCCCCCGGGACAGCAGTTCTGGAAACACCATATATTTT. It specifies CASSPRDSSSGNTIYF. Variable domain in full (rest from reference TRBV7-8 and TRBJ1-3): GAGVSQSPRYKVAKRGQDVALRCDPISGHVSLFWYQQALGQGPEFLTYFQNEAQLDKSGLPSDRFFAERPEGSVSTLKIQRTQQEDSAVYLCASSPRDSSSGNTIYFGEGSWLTVV.

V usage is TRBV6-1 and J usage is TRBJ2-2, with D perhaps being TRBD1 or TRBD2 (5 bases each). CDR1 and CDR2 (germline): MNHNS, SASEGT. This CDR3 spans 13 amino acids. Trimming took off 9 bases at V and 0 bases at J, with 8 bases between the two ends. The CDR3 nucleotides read TGTGCCAGGGAGGACACGAACACCGGGGAGCTGTTTTTT. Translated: CAREDTNTGELFF.